This passage covers 16 T cell receptor beta chains from one sample sequenced in a study of technical replicates of blood from several donors. Sequenced by immunoSEQ multiplex PCR; TCRdb stores in-frame clones only, minus some. The sample gives approximately 81,000 clones, 95% of which show up once; about 0.37% is in the top ten. Specimen: T cells isolated from PBMCs. All receptors derive from a human donor in good health.

The chain recombines TRBV10-3 with TRBJ1-1, with TRBD1 matching over 7 bases. The CDR3 sequence is 13 residues long. The germline V gene has CDR1 ENHRY and CDR2 SYGVKD. In DNA form, the CDR3 reads TGTGCTCTGAGACAGGGTGAGGGCACTGAAGCTTTCTTT. Translated: CALRQGEGTEAFF.

V gene TRBV7-9 combines with J gene TRBJ2-1; D might be TRBD1 (5 bases). Germline V gives CDR1 SEHNR, CDR2 FQNEAQ (reference sequence). This CDR3 has 11 amino acids. V lost 11 bases and J 7 bases, leaving 12 bases between the germline ends. The CDR3 DNA reads as TGTGCCTATATTGCAGGGAATGAGCAGTTCTTC. Translation gives CAYIAGNEQFF.

The chain couples TRBV7-8 to TRBJ2-5; TRBD2 agrees at 12 bases. The CDR3 contains 12 residues. Trimming cost V 10 bases and J 6 bases; bases outside gene matches: 3. The germline V gene encodes CDR1 SGHVS and CDR2 FQNEAQ. The DNA for the CDR3 is TGTGCCACCGGACTAGCGGGGCAGACCCAGTACTTC. Its protein is CATGLAGQTQYF.

The V call is TRBV7-8, the J call TRBJ1-2, with TRBD1 as a possible D gene (6 bases). This CDR3 comprises 15 residues. Germline lookup yields CDR1 SGHVS and CDR2 FQNEAQ. The germline V and J ends were trimmed by 5 bases and 4 bases, with 17 bases remaining between them. CDR3 sequence: CASSLDTGFIYGYTF. CDR3 nucleotides: TGTGCCAGCAGCCTAGATACAGGGTTCATCTATGGCTACACCTTC.

This clone has only one observation. The chain combines TRBV2 with TRBJ1-2; a possible D gene is TRBD1 (5 bases). This CDR3 comprises 15 residues. Germline CDR1 reads SNHLY; CDR2 reads FYNNEI. The germline V and J ends were trimmed by 4 bases and 0 bases, with 12 bases remaining between them. CDR3 coding DNA: TGTGCCAGCAGTGCGTGGCCACAGGCTAACTATGGCTACACCTTC. Residues: CASSAWPQANYGYTF.

The chain has TRBV7-2 and TRBJ1-1; no clear D gene. This CDR3 region has 15 residues. V lost 2 bases and J 4 bases, leaving 14 bases between the germline ends. Germline V gene sequence: CDR1 SGHTA, CDR2 FQGNSA. DNA of the CDR3: TGTGCCAGCAGCTTAAGTAGAGGCCCGGGCACTGAAGCTTTCTTT. This sequence encodes CASSLSRGPGTEAFF.

The CDR3 spells CASSLDEGTYEQYF. CDR3 nucleotide sequence: TGTGCCAGCAGCTTAGATGAGGGTACCTACGAGCAGTACTTC. The V call is TRBV7-9, the J call TRBJ2-7; tentatively, D is TRBD2 (5 bases). V was pared by 1 base and J by 2 bases, with 9 bases between. Germline assignment: CDR1 SEHNR and CDR2 FQNEAQ (reference sequence). CDR3 length: 14 amino acids.

The gene calls are TRBV2 and TRBJ2-3, with D perhaps matching TRBD2 (6 bases). CDR1 SNHLY and CDR2 FYNNEI come from the germline V gene. The V end was cut by 9 bases, the J end by 4 bases, with 11 bases between. The CDR3 loop spans 12 amino acids. CDR3 sequence: CARERAADTQYF. The DNA for the CDR3 is TGTGCCAGGGAGCGGGCGGCAGATACGCAGTATTTT.

The chain uses TRBV11-3 and TRBJ2-1; D not certain. Germline V CDR1 and CDR2: SGHNT, YENEEA. This CDR3 comprises 11 residues. Trimming cost V 4 bases and J 10 bases, with 8 bases left between them. The CDR3 loop reads CASSSQEEQFF. In DNA form, the CDR3 reads TGTGCCAGCAGCTCCCAGGAAGAGCAGTTCTTC.

This clone was observed a handful of times. J is TRBJ1-1 and V is TRBV6-5; D is unresolved. The V and J ends lost 2 bases and 1 base respectively, with 5 bases between them. Germline loops: CDR1 MNHEY, CDR2 SVGAGI. This CDR3 is built from 13 residues. CDR3 residues: CASSYTGNTEAFF. CDR3 DNA sequence: TGTGCCAGCAGTTACACGGGGAACACTGAAGCTTTCTTT.

The chain joins TRBV4-1 to TRBJ1-1; weak D call: TRBD1 (5 bases). The germline CDR1 and CDR2 sequences are MGHRA and YSYEKL. The CDR3 runs to 13 residues. V was clipped by 0 bases and J by 6 bases, with 8 bases between them. Here the CDR3 DNA reads TGCGCCAGCAGCCAAGAGGGGGGACCTGAAGCTTTCTTT. It specifies CASSQEGGPEAFF.

This clone was found once. The chain has TRBV28 and TRBJ1-2; TRBD1 is a possible D gene (5 bases). The CDR3 spans 15 residues. V was shortened by 6 bases and J by 5 bases, with 19 bases between the two germline ends. Germline lookup yields CDR1 MDHEN and CDR2 SYDVKM. The CDR3 DNA reads TGTGCCAGCAGGGGGACTGTCGTCGGTGGGTATGGCTACACCTTC. It translates to CASRGTVVGGYGYTF.

The chain combines TRBV9 with TRBJ2-5; a weak D match, TRBD1 (7 bases). V was clipped by 1 base and J by 5 bases, with 18 bases between them. The germline CDR1 and CDR2 sequences are SGDLS and YYNGEE. The CDR3 consists of 16 residues. DNA of the CDR3: TGTGCCAGCAGCGTATCGAGGGCAGGGGGGATGGAGACCCAGTACTTC. Translated, it gives CASSVSRAGGMETQYF.

The V gene is TRBV11-3, the J gene TRBJ2-7; D perhaps matches TRBD1 (5 bases). The CDR3 totals 14 residues. Germline lookup yields CDR1 SGHNT and CDR2 YENEEA. V shed 5 bases and J shed 4 bases, with 15 bases lying between them. CDR3 sequence reads: CASSPLARAYEQYF. DNA of the CDR3: TGTGCCAGCAGCCCACTGGCCAGGGCTTACGAGCAGTACTTC.

This clone appeared a single time. The rearrangement uses TRBV29-1 and TRBJ2-1; 8 positions match TRBD1. Germline V gene data show CDR1 as SQVTM and CDR2 as ANQGSEA. CDR3 size: 12 residues. The V gene end was trimmed by 6 bases and the J gene end by 8 bases; junction bases not matched to a gene: 6. The CDR3: CSVGQGSDEQFF. The DNA of the CDR3 is TGCAGCGTAGGACAGGGTAGCGATGAGCAGTTCTTC.

The CDR3 nucleotides read TGTGCCAGCAGTTACTCGAGCGCCGGGGAGCTGTTTTTT. It codes for CASSYSSAGELFF. The V call is TRBV6-5, the J call TRBJ2-2; no reliable D call. This CDR3 comprises 13 residues. Between the trimmed V and J ends, which lost 0 bases and 6 bases, there was a span of 5 bases. CDR1 is MNHEY, CDR2 SVGAGI, per germline.